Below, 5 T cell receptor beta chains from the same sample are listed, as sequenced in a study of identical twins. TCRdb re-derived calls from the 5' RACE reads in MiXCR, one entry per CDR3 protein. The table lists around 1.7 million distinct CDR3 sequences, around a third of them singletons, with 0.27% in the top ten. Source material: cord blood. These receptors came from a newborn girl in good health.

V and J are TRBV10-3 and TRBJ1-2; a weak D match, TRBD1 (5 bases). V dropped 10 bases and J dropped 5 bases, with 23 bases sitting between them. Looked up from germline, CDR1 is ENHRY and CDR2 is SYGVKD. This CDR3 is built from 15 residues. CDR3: CATDGGAIPAYGYTF. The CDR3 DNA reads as TGTGCCACCGACGGCGGGGCGATACCTGCATATGGCTACACCTTC.

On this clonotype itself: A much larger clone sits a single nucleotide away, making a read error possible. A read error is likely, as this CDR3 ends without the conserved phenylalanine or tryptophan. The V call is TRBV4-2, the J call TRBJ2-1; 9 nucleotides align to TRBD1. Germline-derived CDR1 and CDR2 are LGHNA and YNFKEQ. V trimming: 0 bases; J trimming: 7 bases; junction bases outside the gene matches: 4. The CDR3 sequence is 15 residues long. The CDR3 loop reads CASSQDGTGWNEQFV. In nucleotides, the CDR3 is TGTGCCAGCAGCCAAGACGGGACAGGGTGGAATGAGCAGTTCGTC.

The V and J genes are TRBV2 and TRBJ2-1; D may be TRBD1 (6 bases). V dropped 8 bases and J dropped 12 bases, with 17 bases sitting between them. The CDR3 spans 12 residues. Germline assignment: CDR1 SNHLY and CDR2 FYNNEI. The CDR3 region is CASQPGTRRQFF. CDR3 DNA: TGTGCCAGCCAGCCAGGGACAAGGAGGCAGTTCTTC.

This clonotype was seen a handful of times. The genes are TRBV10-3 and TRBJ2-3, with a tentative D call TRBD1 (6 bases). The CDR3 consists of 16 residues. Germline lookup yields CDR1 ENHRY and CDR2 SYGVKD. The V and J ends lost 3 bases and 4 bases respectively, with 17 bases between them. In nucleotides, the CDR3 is TGTGCCATCAGTGACCCTACAGGGACATCCGCAGATACGCAGTATTTT. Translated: CAISDPTGTSADTQYF.

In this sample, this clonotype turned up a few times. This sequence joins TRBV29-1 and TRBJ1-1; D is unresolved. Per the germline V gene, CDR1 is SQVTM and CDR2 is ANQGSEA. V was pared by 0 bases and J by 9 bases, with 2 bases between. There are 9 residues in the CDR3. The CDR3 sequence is CSVEDQAFF. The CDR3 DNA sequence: TGCAGCGTTGAAGATCAAGCTTTCTTT.